This T cell receptor beta chain derives from a study of blood T cell repertoires in COVID-19. The CDR3 extends over 14 amino acids. The trim removed 5 bases at V and 0 bases at J, leaving 1 base unmatched. Germline loops: CDR1 SEHNR, CDR2 FQNEAQ (reference sequence). As handled by the study authors: Researchers report that nucleated cell counts were estimated from reference gene primer amplification. Produced via immunoSEQ multiplex PCR; TCRdb's table is partial and in-frame only. The V and J calls and clone size are taken from that table; D and trimming were inferred from the DNA. The table records roughly 260,000 clones, about nine tenths of them present only once.

The chain employs TRBV7-9 and TRBJ1-5; 7 bases map to TRBD1. This receptor was taken from a middle-aged woman with acute or convalescent COVID-19. The sample consisted of peripheral blood. CDR3 coding DNA: TGTGCCAGCAGCACAGGGGATAGCAATCAGCCCCAGCATTTT. This sequence encodes CASSTGDSNQPQHF.